This TCR beta chain was identified during a study of T cell repertoires in cytomegalovirus infection. Points from the study as a whole: Cumulated frequencies of public TCR beta families served to identify carriers of CMV plus the relevant HLA.

One entry per CDR3 protein results from TCRdb running MiXCR on the reads. The table lists around 800,000 distinct CDR3 sequences, 30% to 35% of them singletons. Germline V CDR1 and CDR2: SGHNT, YYREEE (reference sequence). This CDR3 contains 14 residues. This clonotype was seen once. Its target is not known. Compared with germline, one end of the junction differs, possibly owing to a read error. This rearrangement joins TRBV5-4 to TRBJ1-1; weak D call: TRBD1 (5 bases). Sequences were derived from cultured CD8+ T cells from PBMCs, sampled from culture after CMV antigen stimulation. The sequence was obtained from a human donor in good health (CMV status not recorded). Some clones in this sample may be carry-over from other donors' samples. Here the CDR3 reads CASSPTGGNAEAFF. In DNA, the CDR3 is TGTGCCAGCAGCCCCACGGGGGGGAACGCTGAAGCTTTCTTT.